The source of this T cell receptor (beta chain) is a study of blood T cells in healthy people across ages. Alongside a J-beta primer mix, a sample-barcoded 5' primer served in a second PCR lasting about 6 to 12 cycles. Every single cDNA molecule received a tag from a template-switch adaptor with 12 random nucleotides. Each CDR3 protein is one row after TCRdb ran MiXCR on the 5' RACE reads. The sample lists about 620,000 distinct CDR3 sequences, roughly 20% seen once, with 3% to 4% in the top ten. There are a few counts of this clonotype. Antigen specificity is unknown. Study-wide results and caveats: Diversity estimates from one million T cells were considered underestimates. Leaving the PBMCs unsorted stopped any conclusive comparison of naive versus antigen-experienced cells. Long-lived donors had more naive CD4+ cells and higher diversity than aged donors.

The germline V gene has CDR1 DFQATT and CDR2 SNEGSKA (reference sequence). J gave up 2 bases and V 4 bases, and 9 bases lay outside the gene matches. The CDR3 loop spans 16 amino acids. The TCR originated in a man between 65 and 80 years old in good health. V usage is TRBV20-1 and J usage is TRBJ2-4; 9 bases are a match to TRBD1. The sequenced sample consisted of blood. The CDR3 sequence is CSAIRPGQGTKNIQYF. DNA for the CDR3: TGCAGTGCTATTCGTCCGGGACAGGGTACCAAAAACATTCAGTACTTC.